This T cell receptor (beta chain) was captured in a study of CD8 T cells in Susac syndrome. Sequencing of TCR beta was carried out in blood CD8+ and CD4+ T cells. The multiple sclerosis controls, all treatment-naive patients, had relapsing-remitting disease that was stable or active. For this clonotype: Its target is not known.

RNA in amounts of roughly 0.45 to 1 ug was reverse transcribed with random hexamers. Amplification of TCR beta CDR3 across 54 Vbeta and 13 Jbeta was performed with immunoSEQ multiplex PCR. Each CDR3 protein is one row after TCRdb ran MiXCR on the immunoSEQ multiplex PCR reads. The sample has 150,000 to 190,000 distinct CDR3 sequences, 95% seen once. The study's findings and limits: As the study acknowledged, the number of individuals in its TCR sequencing and HLA analysis was relatively small.

The CDR3 has 13 amino acids. V shed 4 bases and J shed 2 bases, with 8 bases lying between them. Germline CDR1 SQVTM, CDR2 ANQGSEA. The receptor comes from a human donor with multiple sclerosis. The specimen was CD8+ T cells from PBMCs. The V call is TRBV29-1, the J call TRBJ2-2; D is unclear. This CDR3 is CSVGAGNTGELFF. CDR3 DNA sequence: TGCAGCGTTGGGGCAGGAAACACCGGGGAGCTGTTTTTT.